These 5 T cell receptor beta chains were all obtained from the same sample, sequenced in a study of CD8+CD57+ T cells in acquired aplastic anemia. Sequencing involved patients with CD8+CD57+ cell expansion previously shown by flow cytometry. Genomic DNA constituted the template upon which TCR beta VDJ and CDR3 profiling was performed. TCRdb re-derived calls from the reads in MiXCR, one entry per CDR3 protein. The table includes around 130,000 distinct CDR3 sequences, 45% to 60% detected once. The sample consisted of sorted CD4+, CD8+, or CD8+CD57+ T cells (not recorded which) from PBMCs. Every receptor here comes from a human donor with aplastic anemia.

The J gene is TRBJ2-3, the V gene TRBV20-1; D uncertain. Germline lookup yields CDR1 DFQATT and CDR2 SNEGSKA (reference sequence). The V gene lost 3 bases and the J gene lost 0 bases, with 7 bases spanning the gap. The CDR3 covers 13 residues. CDR3 loop: CSASQGSTDTQYF. The CDR3 DNA reads TGCAGTGCTAGTCAAGGGAGCACAGATACGCAGTATTTT.

This clonotype has ten or more counts. This chain joins TRBV9 and TRBJ2-6; D is uncertain. Trimming removed 2 bases at V and 3 bases at J, with 12 bases between. The CDR3 runs 16 residues. Germline V gene lookup returns CDR1 SGDLS and CDR2 YYNGEE. The CDR3 loop is CASSVPRGFGANVLTF. The DNA of the CDR3 is TGTGCCAGCAGCGTTCCTCGCGGTTTTGGGGCCAACGTCCTGACTTTC. Complete variable domain (other parts from reference TRBV9 and TRBJ2-6): DSGVTQTPKHLITATGQRVTLRCSPRSGDLSVYWYQQSLDQGLQFLIQYYNGEERAKGNILERFSAQQFPDLHSELNLSSLELGDSALYFCASSVPRGFGANVLTFGAGSRLTVL.

This clonotype was detected only a few times. The rearrangement uses TRBV10-3 and TRBJ1-6, with TRBD1 identical over 7 bases. There are 12 residues in the CDR3. J was trimmed by 12 bases and V by 6 bases; bases with no gene match: 5. Germline-derived CDR1 and CDR2 are ENHRY and SYGVKD. The CDR3 bases are TGTGCCATCAGAGGGGACAGTAGACCCCTCCACTTT. Encoded protein: CAIRGDSRPLHF.

The gene calls are TRBV2 and TRBJ2-7; unclear D gene. The germline V and J ends were trimmed by 10 bases and 0 bases, with 19 bases remaining between them. The CDR3 loop spans 15 amino acids. The germline gives CDR1 SNHLY, CDR2 FYNNEI. The CDR3 coding sequence is TGTGCCATCCCCGCTTCTCCAGAGAGCTCCTACGAGCAGTACTTC. Protein product: CAIPASPESSYEQYF.

The V call is TRBV5-1, the J call TRBJ2-7; tentatively, D is TRBD1 or TRBD2 (5 bases each). The ends were cut back, 1 base at V and 5 bases at J, with 13 bases in the middle. Germline V CDR1 and CDR2: SGHRS, YFSETQ. This CDR3 has 14 residues. This chain's CDR3 is CASSLTGTGDEQYF. The DNA for the CDR3 is TGCGCCAGCAGCTTGACCGGGACGGGCGACGAGCAGTACTTC.